One sample yielded the 26 T cell receptor beta chains listed below, sequenced in a study of shared clonotypes between healthy human individuals. Clones were sequenced by immunoSEQ multiplex PCR, and TCRdb holds only the in-frame ones, with some missing. Of about 1.1 million clones in the sample, 77% were seen once. Input material: memory CD4+ T cells from PBMCs. Subset specified: CD45RA-negative fraction. The receptors here all came from a young man in good health. Some clones in this sample may be carry-over from other donors' samples.

This chain joins TRBV2 and TRBJ2-6; D not resolved. The CDR3 sequence is 15 residues long. V was shortened by 5 bases and J by 0 bases, with 8 bases between the two germline ends. Germline V gene sequence: CDR1 SNHLY, CDR2 FYNNEI. The CDR3 DNA sequence: TGTGCCAGCAGTCTAATGACCTCTGGGGCCAACGTCCTGACTTTC. Protein product: CASSLMTSGANVLTF.

The genes are TRBV29-1 and TRBJ2-7; weak D call: TRBD2 (5 bases). Per germline, CDR1 SQVTM and CDR2 ANQGSEA. This CDR3 is 17 amino acids long. Trimming shortened V by 3 bases and J by 2 bases, and 23 bases separated the two germline ends. The DNA for the CDR3 is TGCAGCGTTGAGGGTGCCGGACTTTCTAGATCAGCCTACGAGCAGTACTTC. Translated: CSVEGAGLSRSAYEQYF.

As for this clone: In the same sample, other DNA sequences code for this CDR3. The chain recombines TRBV7-2 with TRBJ1-2; no clear D. The germline V gene has CDR1 SGHTA and CDR2 FQGNSA. The CDR3 loop spans 12 amino acids. The V end was cut by 0 bases, the J end by 7 bases, with 6 bases between. The CDR3 DNA reads TGTGCCAGCAGCTTAGCCGGCCTTGGCTACACCTTC. This codes for CASSLAGLGYTF.

The chain employs TRBV11-2 and TRBJ2-3; TRBD2 matches at 7 bases. This CDR3 comprises 15 residues. Germline lookup yields CDR1 SGHAT and CDR2 FQNNGV. Trimming took 4 bases from V and 7 from J; bases not matched to a gene: 11. CDR3 DNA: TGTGCCAGCAGCTCCCAAGCAGGGCGGGAGAATACGCAGTATTTT. Translation gives CASSSQAGRENTQYF.

This clone turned up a few times. This rearrangement joins TRBV11-2 to TRBJ1-1; D unclear. Trimming left V 1 base short and J 5 bases short, with 8 bases between. This CDR3 is 13 amino acids long. Germline V gene lookup returns CDR1 SGHAT and CDR2 FQNNGV. CDR3 DNA sequence: TGTGCCAGCAGCTTAGGTCTGCGAACTGAAGCTTTCTTT. Amino acids: CASSLGLRTEAFF.

The chain joins TRBV5-6 to TRBJ2-7; 9 positions agree with TRBD1. This CDR3 has 15 residues. In germline, CDR1 is SGHDT, CDR2 YYEEEE. The junction had 6 bases not matched to a gene; V was cut back by 3 bases and J by 2 bases. The CDR3, as DNA: TGTGCCAGCAGCTCCACAGGGGGCCAGACCTACGAGCAGTACTTC. Translated, it gives CASSSTGGQTYEQYF.

The CDR3 sequence: CASGGQNHQPQHF. The CDR3, as DNA: TGTGCCAGCGGGGGACAGAACCATCAGCCCCAGCATTTT. The chain combines TRBV2 with TRBJ1-5; 7 nucleotides match TRBD1. This CDR3 is 13 amino acids long. In germline, CDR1 is SNHLY, CDR2 FYNNEI. The V segment lost 8 bases and the J segment 5 bases; nucleotides outside the gene matches: 6.

The rearrangement links TRBV4-1 to TRBJ2-2; D might be TRBD2 (5 bases). The V end was cut by 0 bases, the J end by 0 bases, with 8 bases between. Germline lookup yields CDR1 MGHRA and CDR2 YSYEKL. This CDR3 is built from 16 residues. The CDR3 region has the DNA TGCGCCAGCAGCCAAGAGGCGGGCCCGAACACCGGGGAGCTGTTTTTT. Its translation is CASSQEAGPNTGELFF.

The chain has TRBV27 and TRBJ1-1; D is ambiguous. Germline V lookup: CDR1 MNHEY, CDR2 SMNVEV (reference sequence). The CDR3 consists of 14 residues. Trimming took off 0 bases at V and 4 bases at J, with 9 bases between the two ends. CDR3 DNA sequence: TGTGCCAGCAGTTTATCAGGGTCTAGCACTGAAGCTTTCTTT. This codes for CASSLSGSSTEAFF.

V and J are TRBV7-9 and TRBJ1-4; D unresolved. V was clipped by 3 bases and J by 3 bases, with 2 bases between them. CDR1 and CDR2 (germline): SEHNR, FQNEAQ (reference sequence). The CDR3 covers 12 residues. Here the CDR3 reads CASSFPNEKLFF. The CDR3 nucleotides read TGTGCCAGCAGCTTTCCTAATGAAAAACTGTTTTTT.

Concerning this clone itself: A far larger clone differs by one base, so this is likely a read error. V usage is TRBV11-1 and J usage is TRBJ2-1; 10 nucleotides match TRBD2. Germline CDR1 SGHAT, CDR2 FQDESV (reference sequence). The CDR3 sequence is 15 residues long. V gave up 5 bases and J gave up 5 bases; unmatched junction bases: 6. CDR3 sequence: CASSKPGTSDNEQFF. The CDR3 DNA is TGTGCCAGCAGCAAGCCCGGGACTAGCGACAATGAGCAGTTCTTC.

This clone has more than one count but fewer than ten. The chain links TRBV9 to TRBJ2-5; TRBD1 agrees at 8 bases. Germline CDR1 SGDLS, CDR2 YYNGEE. The CDR3 consists of 16 residues. Unmatched junction bases numbered 12, after V lost 4 bases and J lost 4 bases. CDR3 bases: TGTGCCAGCAGCTCAAAAGACAGGGGTTCGAGAGAGACCCAGTACTTC. Translation: CASSSKDRGSRETQYF.

A note on this clone: Other DNA sequences within the sample encode an identical CDR3. The genes are TRBV5-1 and TRBJ2-1, with 11 positions matching TRBD2. J gave up 5 bases and V 0 bases, and 1 base lay outside the gene matches. CDR1 and CDR2 from the germline V gene are SGHRS and YFSETQ. The length of the CDR3 is 15 residues. The CDR3 DNA follows: TGCGCCAGCAGCTTGGAACTAGCGGGAGACAATGAGCAGTTCTTC. This sequence encodes CASSLELAGDNEQFF.

This clone has a single count. This chain uses TRBV28 with TRBJ1-2; the D is unclear. Germline V gene data show CDR1 as MDHEN and CDR2 as SYDVKM. This CDR3 comprises 13 residues. The ends were cut back, 8 bases at V and 4 bases at J, with 14 bases in the middle. Here the CDR3 DNA reads TGTGCCAGCCCCCAGAGAGGCCCCTATGGCTACACCTTC. Its translation is CASPQRGPYGYTF.

The chain uses TRBV5-1 and TRBJ1-2, with D uncertain. Germline CDR1 is SGHRS and CDR2 is YFSETQ. V was clipped by 1 base and J by 6 bases, with 13 bases between them. The CDR3 covers 14 residues. CDR3 sequence: CASSLTAPRNGYTF. For the CDR3, the DNA is TGCGCCAGCAGCTTGACGGCCCCCCGGAATGGCTACACCTTC.

This clone was counted once. The chain has TRBV2 and TRBJ2-5, with TRBD1 matching over 8 bases. CDR3 size: 14 residues. Trimming at V came to 3 bases and at J to 6 bases, leaving 6 bases not matched to a gene. The germline V gene has CDR1 SNHLY and CDR2 FYNNEI. The CDR3 DNA reads TGTGCCAGCAGTGACGGACAGGGCTTGAAGACCCAGTACTTC. This encodes CASSDGQGLKTQYF.

The chain is built from TRBV29-1 and TRBJ1-2, with TRBD1 matching over 8 bases. V shed 3 bases and J 8 bases; nucleotides not matched to a gene: 11. The CDR3 has 14 amino acids. Germline V gene lookup returns CDR1 SQVTM and CDR2 ANQGSEA. CDR3 in amino acids: CSVETGAIWRGYTF. The CDR3 coding sequence is TGCAGCGTTGAGACAGGGGCAATATGGAGGGGCTACACCTTC.

The genes are TRBV18 and TRBJ2-7, with D possibly called TRBD1 or TRBD2 (6 bases each). The CDR3 covers 15 residues. V lost 0 bases, J lost 7 bases, and 16 bases lay in between. Germline-derived CDR1 and CDR2 are KGHSH and LQKENI. The CDR3 nucleotides are TGTGCCAGCTCACCACCGTTTGGAGGGGGAGGTGAGCAGTACTTC. Its protein is CASSPPFGGGGEQYF.

The V gene is TRBV19, the J gene TRBJ2-7; D not certain. This CDR3 is built from 12 residues. The germline V and J ends were trimmed by 6 bases and 3 bases, with 9 bases remaining between them. Germline values: CDR1 LNHDA, CDR2 SQIVND (reference sequence). The CDR3 DNA reads TGTGCCAGTAGGGACCGCCTCTACGAGCAGTACTTC. Its protein product is CASRDRLYEQYF.

The J gene is TRBJ1-4, the V gene TRBV7-9, with D possibly matching TRBD1 (5 bases). The CDR3 has 15 residues. Trimming removed 5 bases from V and 5 bases from J, with 15 bases in between. Germline values: CDR1 SEHNR, CDR2 FQNEAQ (reference sequence). The CDR3 DNA follows: TGTGCCAGCAGCGAAAGGGGACTCCAGAATGAAAAACTGTTTTTT. The encoded protein is CASSERGLQNEKLFF. The variable domain in full, with the rest retrieved from reference TRBV7-9 and TRBJ1-4, is DTGVSQNPRHKITKRGQNVTFRCDPISEHNRLYWYRQTLGQGPEFLTYFQNEAQLEKSRLLSDRFSAERPKGSFSTLEIQRTEQGDSAMYLCASSERGLQNEKLFFGSGTQLSVL.

The chain uses TRBV2 and TRBJ1-3, with D perhaps matching TRBD1 (6 bases). V was trimmed by 3 bases and J by 7 bases, leaving 19 bases between them. The CDR3 is 16 residues long. Germline values: CDR1 SNHLY, CDR2 FYNNEI. This CDR3 reads CASSDRTRGHGNTIYF. CDR3 bases: TGTGCCAGCAGTGACCGGACCCGGGGGCATGGGAACACCATATATTTT.

The CDR3 loop is CASRRVGGQAGYEQYF. The DNA for the CDR3 is TGTGCCAGCAGAAGGGTGGGGGGACAGGCGGGCTACGAGCAGTACTTC. V and J are TRBV27 and TRBJ2-7; 8 bases fit TRBD1. Germline V gives CDR1 MNHEY, CDR2 SMNVEV (reference sequence). The CDR3 has 16 residues. Losses at the gene ends were 6 bases for V and 3 bases for J; bases not matched to a gene: 13.

V usage is TRBV6-4 and J usage is TRBJ2-2; either TRBD1 or TRBD2 may supply D (5 bases each). Germline V gene lookup returns CDR1 MRHNA and CDR2 SNTAGT. Trimming stripped 3 bases from V and 1 base from J, with 12 bases between. The CDR3 totals 16 residues. The CDR3 protein is CASSEAGARNTGELFF. In nucleotides, the CDR3 is TGTGCCAGCAGTGAAGCCGGGGCTCGGAACACCGGGGAGCTGTTTTTT.

The V call is TRBV30, the J call TRBJ2-3; D is unclear. V was cut by 0 bases and J by 0 bases, with 10 bases left in between. Germline lookup yields CDR1 GTSNPN and CDR2 SVGIG (reference sequence). The CDR3 extends over 15 amino acids. The CDR3 region is CAWSVPGQSTDTQYF. The CDR3 DNA reads TGTGCCTGGAGTGTACCTGGCCAGAGCACAGATACGCAGTATTTT.

The rearrangement joins TRBV15 to TRBJ2-7; TRBD2 aligns across 9 bases. The V gene end was trimmed by 1 base and the J gene end by 5 bases; junction bases not matched to a gene: 3. This CDR3 region has 14 residues. The germline gives CDR1 LNHNV, CDR2 YYDKDF (reference sequence). The CDR3 spells CATSRGGLAHEQYF. CDR3 nucleotides: TGTGCCACCAGCAGAGGGGGACTAGCCCACGAGCAGTACTTC.

This clone was detected a few times. The chain has TRBV9 and TRBJ2-7; maybe TRBD2 (5 bases). Germline loops: CDR1 SGDLS, CDR2 YYNGEE. The CDR3 consists of 15 residues. Trimming left V 4 bases short and J 7 bases short, with 21 bases between. In DNA, the CDR3 is TGTGCCAGCAGCACAAGAGGTAGCGTTTTGGATGAGCAGTACTTC. Its translation: CASSTRGSVLDEQYF.